This entry is about one T cell receptor (beta chain). V lost 4 bases, J lost 11 bases, and 12 bases lay in between. Germline V gene sequence: CDR1 SGHVS, CDR2 FNYEAQ. The CDR3 contains 12 residues. This entry belongs to a study of blood T cell repertoires in COVID-19. At the level of the study: Nucleic acid was either cDNA or gDNA, and it came from T cells, B-cell-depleted T cells, or PBMCs.

Methods used by the authors: From reference gene primer amplification, estimates of nucleated cell counts were derived. Method: immunoSEQ multiplex PCR; TCRdb's copy keeps in-frame clones and lacks some. From that table come the V and J calls and clone size; the DNA was used to work out D and trimming. This sample carries around 140,000 clones, approximately 86% of them seen once, and the ten largest clones take more than 9.5%. Sample: peripheral blood. The sequence derives from a woman aged 70-85 years with COVID-19, enrolled during active disease. The chain links TRBV7-6 to TRBJ2-1, with D perhaps matching TRBD1 (6 bases). This CDR3 is CASSSRTEKQFF. The CDR3 nucleotides read TGTGCCAGCAGCTCCCGGACAGAAAAGCAGTTCTTC.